The present TCR beta chain was sequenced within a study of T cells after yellow fever vaccination. Study summary: Fractions containing few cells were prepared with SMART-Seq v4 Ultra Low Input. Study-level points and caveats: Of the clonotypes, a small share occurred in both CD4 and CD8 compartments. A large majority of primary-vaccination clones showed up again after the booster (96% CD4, around 88% CD8).

The CDR3 spans 13 residues. V lost 6 bases to trimming and J lost 5 bases; unmatched junction nucleotides: 6. Germline CDR1 SGHRS, CDR2 YFSETQ. This clonotype was detected many times. Antigen specificity is unknown. TCRdb processed the 5' RACE reads anew with MiXCR; each CDR3 protein has one entry. This repertoire shows approximately 510,000 distinct CDR3 sequences, just over 20% found once; its top ten account for about 16%. The sample in question was PBMCs, obtained roughly 23 days after the first yellow fever vaccination. The rearrangement uses TRBV5-1 and TRBJ2-5, with 8 bases that match TRBD2. The receptor was isolated from a man aged 18 to 35 who received the YFV17D yellow fever vaccine. The DNA of the CDR3 is TGCGCCAGCATTCCTAGCGGGTCGGAGACCCAGTACTTC. Protein: CASIPSGSETQYF.